A single sample gave rise to the 32 T cell receptor beta chains below, sequenced in a study of a mutant IDH1 vaccine in newly diagnosed glioma. As for time point: week 47, end of study. Every single dose of the vaccine, 300 ug of mutant IDH1 20-mer peptide, came with topical imiquimod. These receptors' targets are unknown. Profiled with immunoSEQ multiplex PCR; TCRdb holds only in-frame clones, not every one. This table holds 60,000 to 65,000 clones, 83% found once. Sample: PBMCs, taken from a glioma patient whose treatment included an IDH1 peptide vaccine. The receptors here all came from a man younger than 40 with glioma.

This chain links TRBV29-1 with TRBJ1-2; TRBD1 aligns across 8 bases. The CDR3 loop spans 16 amino acids. The V gene's germline CDR1 is SQVTM and CDR2 ANQGSEA. V lost 1 base to trimming and J lost 1 base; unmatched junction nucleotides: 8. The CDR3 here is CSVEGLGQGGNYGYTF. In DNA form, the CDR3 reads TGCAGCGTTGAAGGATTAGGACAGGGTGGTAACTATGGCTACACCTTC.

This clone was observed once. The chain joins TRBV5-1 to TRBJ1-1; no reliable D call. Trimming removed 4 bases at V and 1 base at J, with 14 bases between. The CDR3 length is 15 residues. The germline gives CDR1 SGHRS, CDR2 YFSETQ. CDR3 sequence (DNA): TGCGCCAGCAGCCGGACCGCGAGACAGAACACTGAAGCTTTCTTT. It is translated as CASSRTARQNTEAFF.

The gene calls are TRBV6-4 and TRBJ1-5; the D is unclear. This CDR3 region has 13 residues. The V end was cut by 6 bases, the J end by 3 bases, with 9 bases between. Per germline, CDR1 MRHNA and CDR2 SNTAGT. The CDR3 bases are TGTGCCAGCAGCCCAGGTGACAATCAGCCCCAGCATTTT. This sequence encodes CASSPGDNQPQHF.

This rearrangement joins TRBV10-1 to TRBJ2-5; possibly TRBD1 for D (6 bases). With the DNA end fitting TRBJ2-7 better, the J assignment may be wrong. This CDR3 spans 13 amino acids. Per the germline V gene, CDR1 is WNHNN and CDR2 is SYGVQD (reference sequence). The CDR3 nucleotides read TGCGCCAGCAGTGAAGGGGGTCCCAACGAGCAGTACTTC. Protein: CASSEGGPNEQYF.

V and J are TRBV5-6 and TRBJ2-2; D is possibly TRBD1 or TRBD2 (5 bases each). The germline gives CDR1 SGHDT, CDR2 YYEEEE. Trimming removed 1 base at V and 7 bases at J, with 14 bases between. The CDR3 sequence is 15 residues long. CDR3 loop: CASSLLGSGHGELFF. The DNA of the CDR3 is TGTGCCAGCAGCTTGCTGGGCTCGGGGCACGGGGAGCTGTTTTTT.

The J gene is TRBJ1-6, the V gene TRBV4-1, with D tentatively TRBD1 (6 bases). Per the germline V gene, CDR1 is MGHRA and CDR2 is YSYEKL. CDR3 length: 15 residues. V lost 1 base and J lost 6, with 10 bases in between. CDR3 coding DNA: TGCGCCAGCAGCCAAGTGGAACAGGGTAATTCACCCCTCCACTTT. It translates to CASSQVEQGNSPLHF.

The chain joins TRBV19 to TRBJ1-2; 9 nucleotides align to TRBD1. This CDR3 comprises 15 residues. The germline gives CDR1 LNHDA, CDR2 SQIVND (reference sequence). V gave up 6 bases and J gave up 4 bases; unmatched junction bases: 9. CDR3 region: CASSLSGTGTYGYTF. The CDR3 DNA sequence: TGTGCCAGTAGCCTTTCCGGGACAGGGACCTATGGCTACACCTTC. Combining the CDR3 with reference TRBV19 and TRBJ1-2 gives the whole variable domain DGGITQSPKYLFRKEGQNVTLSCEQNLNHDAMYWYRQDPGQGLRLIYYSQIVNDFQKGDIAEGYSVSREKKESFPLTVTSAQKNPTAFYLCASSLSGTGTYGYTFGSGTRLTVV.

This clone was picked up one time. Written as DNA, the CDR3 is TGTGCCAGTAGCAGAGACAGGGCGAACTATGGCTACACCTTC. Translation gives CASSRDRANYGYTF. The chain links TRBV19 to TRBJ1-2; 7 bases match TRBD1. The CDR3 is made up of 14 amino acids. With 6 bases clipped from V and 2 bases from J, the junction kept 6 bases outside the gene matches. Germline CDR1 LNHDA, CDR2 SQIVND (reference sequence). Based on the CDR3 plus reference TRBV19 and TRBJ1-2, the full variable domain is DGGITQSPKYLFRKEGQNVTLSCEQNLNHDAMYWYRQDPGQGLRLIYYSQIVNDFQKGDIAEGYSVSREKKESFPLTVTSAQKNPTAFYLCASSRDRANYGYTFGSGTRLTVV.

The gene calls are TRBV5-8 and TRBJ1-1; D is unresolved. The CDR3 has 16 amino acids. The V end lost 7 bases, the J end lost 4 bases, and 23 bases lay between the germline ends. Germline V lookup: CDR1 SGHTS, CDR2 YDEGEE. CDR3 DNA: TGTGCCAGCGGAGGACGGACGGACCCAGTGGGCACTGAAGCTTTCTTT. Protein sequence: CASGGRTDPVGTEAFF.

The chain's CDR3 is CASSSPGTGNNEQFF. CDR3 in DNA: TGTGCCAGCAGTTCGCCCGGGACAGGGAACAATGAGCAGTTCTTC. The J gene is TRBJ2-1, the V gene TRBV28; 9 positions agree with TRBD1. This CDR3 spans 15 amino acids. Germline CDR1 and CDR2: MDHEN and SYDVKM. V lost 4 bases and J lost 5; bases outside the gene matches: 6.

This rearrangement joins TRBV5-6 to TRBJ2-3; D gene uncertain. V was shortened by 5 bases and J by 2 bases, with 21 bases between the two germline ends. The CDR3 sequence is 17 residues long. The germline CDR1 and CDR2 sequences are SGHDT and YYEEEE. The CDR3 is CASRPRPVPSITDTQYF. DNA for the CDR3: TGTGCCAGCAGACCCCGCCCGGTCCCTTCAATCACAGATACGCAGTATTTT.

As DNA, the CDR3 is TGTGCCAGCAGCTTGAGCGATTTCACCGGGGAGCTGTTTTTT. Its translation: CASSLSDFTGELFF. The chain has TRBV5-6 and TRBJ2-2; no reliable D call. V lost 1 base and J 4 bases, leaving 8 bases between the germline ends. There are 14 residues in the CDR3. Per the germline V gene, CDR1 is SGHDT and CDR2 is YYEEEE. The full variable domain, in which reference TRBV5-6 and TRBJ2-2 provide the parts outside the CDR3, is DAGVTQSPTHLIKTRGQQVTLRCSPKSGHDTVSWYQQALGQGPQFIFQYYEEEERQRGNFPDRFSGHQFPNYSSELNVNALLLGDSALYLCASSLSDFTGELFFGEGSRLTVL.

V is TRBV27 and J is TRBJ2-7, with a weak D call TRBD2 (5 bases). The germline V gene has CDR1 MNHEY and CDR2 SMNVEV (reference sequence). Trimming pared 5 bases from V and 0 bases from J, leaving 11 bases between. The CDR3 length is 14 residues. CDR3 amino acids: CASSRSVSSYEQYF. DNA for the CDR3: TGTGCCAGCAGTCGTAGCGTGAGCTCCTACGAGCAGTACTTC.

The sample holds a few counts of this clone. This chain joins TRBV7-9 and TRBJ1-2; 7 bases line up with TRBD1. Germline assignment: CDR1 SEHNR and CDR2 FQNEAQ (reference sequence). The CDR3 sequence is 12 residues long. The junction had 3 bases not matched to a gene; V was cut back by 5 bases and J by 6 bases. The CDR3 DNA follows: TGTGCCAGCAGCAGACAGGGAGATGGCTACACCTTC. Its translation: CASSRQGDGYTF.

J is TRBJ1-2 and V is TRBV29-1, with D perhaps matching TRBD1 (6 bases). CDR1 and CDR2 (germline): SQVTM, ANQGSEA. There are 13 residues in the CDR3. Between the trimmed V and J ends, which lost 5 bases and 2 bases, there was a span of 12 bases. CDR3 nucleotides: TGCAGCGTTCAAAACAGGGTCAACTATGGCTACACCTTC. It translates to CSVQNRVNYGYTF.

This clone was found once. CDR3 coding DNA: TGTGCCAGCAGCTTGGTTTGGGGGACAGGGGGCAACATTCAGTACTTC. Translating gives CASSLVWGTGGNIQYF. The V call is TRBV5-8, the J call TRBJ2-4, with TRBD1 identical over 12 bases. CDR3 length equals 16 residues. From germline, CDR1 is SGHTS and CDR2 YDEGEE. The J segment lost 7 bases and the V segment lost 0 bases, leaving 5 bases of the junction unmatched.

This clone turned up a few times. The chain recombines TRBV29-1 with TRBJ1-1; 12 nucleotides match TRBD1. There are 13 residues in the CDR3. The germline V gene has CDR1 SQVTM and CDR2 ANQGSEA. The V and J ends lost 6 bases and 8 bases, in that order; junction bases with no gene match: 7. In DNA form, the CDR3 reads TGCAGCGTCGGGACAGGGGGCGGATCCGAAGCTTTCTTT. Translation: CSVGTGGGSEAFF.

This rearrangement joins TRBV19 to TRBJ1-1; 8 bases fit TRBD1. Unmatched junction bases numbered 4, after V lost 4 bases and J lost 0 bases. Germline V gene data show CDR1 as LNHDA and CDR2 as SQIVND (reference sequence). CDR3 length: 15 amino acids. The CDR3 sequence is CASSSSGGLNTEAFF. Here the CDR3 DNA reads TGTGCCAGTAGTAGTTCAGGGGGCCTGAACACTGAAGCTTTCTTT.

The V and J genes are TRBV19 and TRBJ1-1; 9 positions agree with TRBD1. V gave up 9 bases and J gave up 1 base; unmatched junction bases: 9. This CDR3 contains 15 residues. The germline V gene encodes CDR1 LNHDA and CDR2 SQIVND (reference sequence). This CDR3 is CASERKGQGNTEAFF. DNA for the CDR3: TGTGCCAGCGAGAGAAAGGGACAGGGGAACACTGAAGCTTTCTTT.

The sample holds a few counts of this clone. The chain uses TRBV7-9 and TRBJ1-6; a possible D gene is TRBD1 (6 bases). The V gene lost 4 bases and the J gene lost 6 bases, with 16 bases spanning the gap. Germline V gene sequence: CDR1 SEHNR, CDR2 FQNEAQ (reference sequence). CDR3 length: 16 residues. CDR3 DNA: TGTGCCAGCAGCTCCCATAGGACAGAGGCTAATTCACCCCTCCACTTT. Its protein product is CASSSHRTEANSPLHF.

The chain links TRBV7-9 to TRBJ2-3, with D perhaps matching TRBD1 or TRBD2 (6 bases each). Trimming cost V 6 bases and J 3 bases, with 25 bases left between them. The germline V gene has CDR1 SEHNR and CDR2 FQNEAQ (reference sequence). The CDR3 has 18 residues. The CDR3 loop is CASSRPGEGGKSTDTQYF. The CDR3, as DNA: TGTGCCAGCAGTCGTCCGGGGGAAGGGGGTAAATCGACAGATACGCAGTATTTT.

The chain links TRBV6-1 to TRBJ2-2; D possibly corresponds to TRBD2 (5 bases). The germline gives CDR1 MNHNS, CDR2 SASEGT. The V end lost 1 base, the J end lost 6 bases, and 15 bases lay between the germline ends. The CDR3 runs to 16 residues. CDR3 protein: CASSEGRAWRAGELFF. The CDR3 DNA is TGTGCCAGCAGTGAAGGGCGGGCCTGGCGGGCCGGGGAGCTGTTTTTT.

This clone was seen only a few times. CDR3 sequence reads: CASSQDENGYEQYF. CDR3 nucleotide sequence: TGCGCCAGCAGCCAAGATGAGAACGGCTACGAGCAGTACTTC. This chain joins TRBV4-1 and TRBJ2-7; D remains unclear. CDR1 MGHRA and CDR2 YSYEKL come from the germline V gene. This CDR3 has 14 amino acids. V was pared by 0 bases and J by 3 bases, with 9 bases between.

The chain is built from TRBV29-1 and TRBJ2-2, with no clear D. There are 13 residues in the CDR3. Trimming left V 4 bases short and J 6 bases short, with 12 bases between. Germline CDR1 is SQVTM and CDR2 is ANQGSEA. CDR3 DNA: TGCAGCGTTGGAGCGCCTCTGGCCGGGGAGCTGTTTTTT. Protein sequence: CSVGAPLAGELFF.

This sequence joins TRBV18 and TRBJ2-7, with 7 bases lining up with TRBD2. The germline gives CDR1 KGHSH, CDR2 LQKENI. The CDR3 has 11 amino acids. J lost 5 bases, V lost 6 bases, and 1 base had no gene match. The chain's CDR3 is CASSRGDEQYF. CDR3 nucleotide sequence: TGTGCCAGCTCCCGGGGGGACGAGCAGTACTTC.

The chain has TRBV5-4 and TRBJ1-2, with 9 nucleotides matching TRBD1. Germline lookup yields CDR1 SGHNT and CDR2 YYREEE (reference sequence). CDR3 length: 14 amino acids. V lost 3 bases, J lost 8 bases, and 8 bases stayed unmatched. Here the CDR3 DNA reads TGTGCCAGCAGCTATACAGGGGGCGCGAAGGGCTACACCTTC. It translates to CASSYTGGAKGYTF. Variable domain in full (rest from reference TRBV5-4 and TRBJ1-2): ETGVTQSPTHLIKTRGQQVTLRCSSQSGHNTVSWYQQALGQGPQFIFQYYREEENGRGNFPPRFSGLQFPNYSSELNVNALELDDSALYLCASSYTGGAKGYTFGSGTRLTVV.

The chain couples TRBV13 to TRBJ1-2; D remains unclear. Germline V gene sequence: CDR1 PRHDT, CDR2 FYEKMQ (reference sequence). This CDR3 has 14 residues. Deletions cut 0 bases from V and 0 bases from J, with 5 bases between. Here the CDR3 DNA reads TGTGCCAGCAGCTTAGGCACAGCTAACTATGGCTACACCTTC. It codes for CASSLGTANYGYTF.

The V and J genes are TRBV11-3 and TRBJ2-5; 13 bases fit TRBD2. The germline V gene encodes CDR1 SGHNT and CDR2 YENEEA. V shed 8 bases and J 2 bases; nucleotides not matched to a gene: 8. The CDR3 extends over 16 amino acids. The CDR3 reads CASSRTSGGPQETQYF. CDR3 nucleotides: TGTGCCAGCTCCCGGACTAGCGGGGGCCCTCAAGAGACCCAGTACTTC.

This clone was counted a single time. The CDR3 DNA is TGTGCCAAACAGGGACAAGAGACCCAGTACTTC. It specifies CAKQGQETQYF. The chain employs TRBV7-7 and TRBJ2-5; weak D call: TRBD1 (6 bases). Germline V gene sequence: CDR1 SSHAT, CDR2 FNYEAQ (reference sequence). The CDR3 loop spans 11 amino acids. Trimming took off 10 bases at V and 2 bases at J, with 8 bases between the two ends.

The chain carries TRBV10-3 and TRBJ2-3; 7 bases match TRBD2. This CDR3 contains 17 residues. The germline V gene has CDR1 ENHRY and CDR2 SYGVKD. V lost 6 bases and J lost 2; bases outside the gene matches: 14. CDR3: CAIRGDGAGQSTDTQYF. The CDR3 DNA sequence: TGTGCCATCAGGGGGGACGGAGCGGGGCAATCCACAGATACGCAGTATTTT.

This clone came up a few times. The rearrangement uses TRBV6-5 and TRBJ2-7; possible D gene TRBD1, 5 bases. Germline CDR1 is MNHEY and CDR2 is SVGAGI. The CDR3 length is 14 residues. Trimming left V 5 bases short and J 4 bases short, with 15 bases between. The CDR3 DNA reads TGTGCCAGCAGTCACAAACCAGACAGTTACGAGCAGTACTTC. It yields the protein CASSHKPDSYEQYF.

The chain employs TRBV2 and TRBJ2-3; D not resolved. V lost 4 bases and J lost 5, with 7 bases in between. The CDR3 has 12 amino acids. CDR1 is SNHLY, CDR2 FYNNEI, per germline. The CDR3 region has the DNA TGTGCCAGCAGTGTTAGGATAGATACGCAGTATTTT. Translated: CASSVRIDTQYF.